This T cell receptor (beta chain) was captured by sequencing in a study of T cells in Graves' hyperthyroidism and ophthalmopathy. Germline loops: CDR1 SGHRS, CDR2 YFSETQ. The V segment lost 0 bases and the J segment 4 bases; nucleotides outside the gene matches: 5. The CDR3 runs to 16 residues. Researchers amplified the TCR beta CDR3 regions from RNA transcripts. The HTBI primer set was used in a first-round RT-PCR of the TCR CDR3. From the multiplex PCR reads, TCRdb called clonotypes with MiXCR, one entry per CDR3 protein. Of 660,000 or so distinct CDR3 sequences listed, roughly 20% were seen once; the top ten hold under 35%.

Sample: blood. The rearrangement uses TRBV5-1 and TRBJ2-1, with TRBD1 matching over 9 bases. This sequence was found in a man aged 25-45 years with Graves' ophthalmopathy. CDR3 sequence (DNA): TGCGCCAGCAGCTTGGGTGGGACAGGGCTTTACAATGAGCAGTTCTTC. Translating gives CASSLGGTGLYNEQFF.